The rows below give T cell receptor beta chains drawn from one sample of a study of shared clonotypes between healthy human individuals. TCRdb keeps only in-frame clones here, not all; method: immunoSEQ multiplex PCR. The table shows around 1.1 million clones, with approximately 80% occurring only once. Sequencing was carried out using memory CD4+ T cells from PBMCs. Receptors were obtained from a man aged 18 to 35 in good health. Some clones in this sample may be carry-over from other donors' samples. Each CDR3 is given with its conserved first and last residue. D genes are given only for firm matches. Clone size, where shown, is once, few, many, or a class for clones that have expanded.

TRBJ2-3 | TRBV30 | . | . | CAWSGKGADTQYF | TGTGCCTGGAGTGGGAAGGGGGCAGATACGCAGTATTTT
TRBJ2-3 | TRBV5-4 | . | TRBD2 | CASSKGLAGGPSTDTQYF | TGTGCCAGCAGCAAGGGACTAGCGGGCGGCCCGAGCACAGATACGCAGTATTTT
TRBJ2-5 | TRBV5-6 | few | TRBD2 | CASNLRLAGTQYF | TGTGCCAGCAACTTGCGGCTAGCGGGGACCCAGTACTTC
TRBJ2-3 | TRBV2 | few | . | CASSEAGDTQYF | TGTGCCAGCAGTGAAGCAGGGGATACGCAGTATTTT
TRBJ2-3 | TRBV7-2 | . | . | CASSLTDTQYF | TGTGCCAGCAGCCTGACAGATACGCAGTATTTT
TRBJ1-3 | TRBV13 | . | . | CASSTNSRGRNTIYF | TGTGCCAGCAGCACGAACTCCCGGGGGCGCAACACCATATATTTT
TRBJ2-7 | TRBV28 | . | . | CASSLVTGYEQYF | TGTGCCAGCAGTTTAGTGACAGGTTACGAGCAGTACTTC
TRBJ2-1 | TRBV27 | . | TRBD2 | CASSFAAGGLYNEQFF | TGTGCCAGCAGTTTTGCCGCGGGAGGGTTATACAATGAGCAGTTCTTC
TRBJ2-7 | TRBV2 | . | TRBD2 | CASSEPGGIRNEQYF | TGTGCCAGCAGCGAACCGGGGGGGATTCGCAACGAGCAGTACTTC
TRBJ2-2 | TRBV28 | once | . | CASSSTRGELFF | TGTGCCAGCAGTTCGACACGCGGGGAGCTGTTTTTT
TRBJ2-2 | TRBV30 | . | . | CAWRSGTEGELFF | TGTGCCTGGAGATCGGGAACGGAGGGGGAGCTGTTTTTT
TRBJ2-1 | TRBV7-8 | . | . | CASSEQSRSGYSYNEQFF | TGTGCCAGCAGCGAACAATCTAGATCGGGCTATTCCTACAATGAGCAGTTCTTC
TRBJ2-7 | TRBV11-2 | once | TRBD2 | CASITPAAGPYEQYF | TGTGCCAGCATCACCCCCGCAGCGGGACCCTACGAGCAGTACTTC
TRBJ2-7 | TRBV11-3 | . | . | CASSLAAHSYEQYF | TGTGCCAGCAGCTTAGCGGCTCACTCCTACGAGCAGTACTTC
TRBJ2-2 | TRBV6-6 | . | . | CASSYERATPGELFF | TGTGCCAGCAGTTACGAGAGGGCTACTCCCGGGGAGCTGTTTTTT
TRBJ2-7 | TRBV6-5 | . | . | CASSYSARYEQYF | TGTGCCAGCAGTTACTCGGCACGCTACGAGCAGTACTTC
TRBJ1-2 | TRBV10-3 | few | . | CATQKDYLNYGYTF | TGTGCCACCCAGAAGGACTACCTTAACTATGGCTACACCTTC
TRBJ1-2 | TRBV7-9 | . | . | CASSVGTPKSYGYTF | TGTGCCAGCAGCGTCGGGACACCGAAAAGCTATGGCTACACCTTC
TRBJ1-2 | TRBV9 | few | TRBD1 | CASSAQDRGRNGYTF | TGTGCCAGCAGCGCCCAAGACAGGGGGCGGAATGGCTACACCTTC
TRBJ1-1 | TRBV6-6 | . | . | CASSLVMRGAEAFF | TGTGCCAGCAGCTTGGTGATGAGAGGCGCTGAAGCTTTCTTT